The 13 T cell receptor beta chains below come from one sample, sequenced in a study of T cells in Graves' hyperthyroidism and ophthalmopathy. The investigators amplified TCR beta CDR3 regions from RNA transcripts. In the first-round RT-PCR of the TCR CDR3, the HTBI primer set was used. TCRdb re-analysed the multiplex PCR reads in MiXCR, keeping a single row per CDR3 protein. The sample lists a few hundred thousand distinct CDR3 sequences; 15% to 20% were seen once. The sample comprised blood. These TCRs come from a man in his forties with Graves' hyperthyroidism.

The V and J genes are TRBV20-1 and TRBJ2-1, with 10 positions matching TRBD2. Unmatched junction bases numbered 10, after V lost 6 bases and J lost 8 bases. CDR3 length equals 14 residues. Germline V lookup: CDR1 DFQATT, CDR2 SNEGSKA (reference sequence). The CDR3 protein is CSATSSGGADEQFF. CDR3 in DNA: TGCAGTGCCACCAGCAGCGGGGGGGCCGATGAGCAGTTCTTC.

The J gene is TRBJ2-1, the V gene TRBV16; perhaps TRBD1 as D (5 bases). Germline values: CDR1 KGHSY, CDR2 FQNENV. Trimming pared 0 bases from V and 0 bases from J, leaving 9 bases between. The CDR3 is 16 residues long. This chain's CDR3 is CASSQSGASSYNEQFF. Here the CDR3 DNA reads TGTGCCAGCAGCCAATCAGGGGCGAGCTCCTACAATGAGCAGTTCTTC.

This clonotype has ten or more counts. The chain carries TRBV7-9 and TRBJ1-1, with D hard to call. The V gene's germline CDR1 is SEHNR and CDR2 FQNEAQ (reference sequence). Trimming removed 2 bases from V and 0 bases from J, with 10 bases in between. The length of the CDR3 is 15 residues. The CDR3 here is CASSLYDLMNTEAFF. CDR3 nucleotide sequence: TGTGCCAGCAGCTTATACGACTTGATGAACACTGAAGCTTTCTTT.

V gene TRBV6-1 combines with J gene TRBJ2-7, with a possible D match to TRBD1 (6 bases). V was trimmed by 6 bases and J by 1 base, leaving 13 bases between them. The CDR3 has 14 residues. The germline V gene encodes CDR1 MNHNS and CDR2 SASEGT. CDR3 loop: CASSGTPVSYEQYF. CDR3 in DNA: TGTGCCAGCAGCGGGACACCGGTATCCTACGAGCAGTACTTC.

Worth noting for this clonotype: A clone one base away is much larger, so this may be a read error. The rearrangement uses TRBV28 and TRBJ2-7, with D possibly being TRBD1 (6 bases). Trimming shortened V by 3 bases and J by 4 bases, and 7 bases separated the two germline ends. The germline CDR1 and CDR2 sequences are MDHEN and SYDVKM. This CDR3 is built from 12 residues. The chain's CDR3 is CASSFTGYEQYF. The CDR3 DNA is TGTGCCAGCAGTTTTACAGGGTACGAGCAGTACTTC.

Only a few counts were recorded for this clonotype. The gene calls are TRBV7-2 and TRBJ2-2; TRBD2 aligns across 9 bases. Germline assignment: CDR1 SGHTA and CDR2 FQGNSA. V was pared by 4 bases and J by 8 bases, with 11 bases of the junction left unmatched. CDR3 length: 16 residues. The CDR3 DNA reads TGTGCCAGCAGCTCGCAGCGGGGGGAGCGGTCGGGGGAGCTGTTTTTT. Its translation is CASSSQRGERSGELFF.

The rearrangement links TRBV3-1 to TRBJ2-7, with D possibly called TRBD1 or TRBD2 (5 bases each). From germline, CDR1 is LGHDT and CDR2 YNNKEL (reference sequence). The V end was cut by 8 bases, the J end by 4 bases, with 12 bases between. The CDR3 contains 12 residues. Here the CDR3 DNA reads TGTGCCAGCGGGAACTGGGGGTACGAGCAGTACTTC. Amino acid sequence: CASGNWGYEQYF.

This clonotype occurred many times. The V call is TRBV28, the J call TRBJ2-5; 7 positions agree with TRBD2. CDR1 and CDR2 (germline): MDHEN, SYDVKM. With 6 bases clipped from V and 5 bases from J, the junction kept 9 bases outside the gene matches. CDR3 length: 14 amino acids. The CDR3 bases are TGTGCCAGCAGCCTACGGGAGGTGGATGAGACCCAGTACTTC. Protein product: CASSLREVDETQYF.

The chain combines TRBV18 with TRBJ1-5, with TRBD1 identical over 12 bases. Per germline, CDR1 KGHSH and CDR2 LQKENI. V dropped 0 bases and J dropped 7; count of bases not matched to a gene: 7. The CDR3 loop spans 17 amino acids. The CDR3 is CASSPPSGTGGGQPQHF. The CDR3 coding sequence is TGTGCCAGCTCACCACCGTCCGGGACAGGGGGCGGACAGCCCCAGCATTTT.

This clonotype was seen more than once but under ten times. The V and J genes are TRBV4-3 and TRBJ2-5; either TRBD1 or TRBD2 may fit D (6 bases each). Trimming removed 0 bases at V and 4 bases at J, with 21 bases between. The germline CDR1 and CDR2 sequences are LGHNA and YSLEER. This CDR3 contains 18 residues. The CDR3 protein is CASSQDLLPGGQGETQYF. The CDR3 DNA is TGCGCCAGCAGCCAAGATCTTTTGCCCGGGGGCCAGGGAGAGACCCAGTACTTC.

In its sample, this clonotype was seen many times. The genes are TRBV5-6 and TRBJ2-6; D is tentatively TRBD1 or TRBD2 (5 bases each). This CDR3 spans 18 amino acids. Trimming removed 0 bases at V and 2 bases at J, with 15 bases between. Germline V lookup: CDR1 SGHDT, CDR2 YYEEEE. This CDR3 is CASSLGGYRSTGANVLTF. CDR3 DNA: TGTGCCAGCAGCTTGGGGGGGTATAGGTCTACTGGGGCCAACGTCCTGACTTTC. The whole variable domain, remainder taken from reference TRBV5-6 and TRBJ2-6, is DAGVTQSPTHLIKTRGQQVTLRCSPKSGHDTVSWYQQALGQGPQFIFQYYEEEERQRGNFPDRFSGHQFPNYSSELNVNALLLGDSALYLCASSLGGYRSTGANVLTFGAGSRLTVL.

V usage is TRBV6-1 and J usage is TRBJ1-3; possible D gene TRBD1, 5 bases. The CDR3 is 15 residues long. Germline CDR1 is MNHNS and CDR2 is SASEGT. The germline V and J ends were trimmed by 10 bases and 1 base, with 17 bases remaining between them. This CDR3 reads CANKVLGGSGNTIYF. DNA of the CDR3: TGTGCCAACAAAGTATTGGGGGGATCTGGAAACACCATATATTTT.

The chain carries TRBV7-9 and TRBJ1-1; no clear D. Trimming pared 4 bases from V and 0 bases from J, leaving 6 bases between. The CDR3 is 13 residues long. The germline CDR1 and CDR2 sequences are SEHNR and FQNEAQ (reference sequence). The CDR3 DNA follows: TGTGCCAGCAGCTCGAAAATGAACACTGAAGCTTTCTTT. Translation: CASSSKMNTEAFF.